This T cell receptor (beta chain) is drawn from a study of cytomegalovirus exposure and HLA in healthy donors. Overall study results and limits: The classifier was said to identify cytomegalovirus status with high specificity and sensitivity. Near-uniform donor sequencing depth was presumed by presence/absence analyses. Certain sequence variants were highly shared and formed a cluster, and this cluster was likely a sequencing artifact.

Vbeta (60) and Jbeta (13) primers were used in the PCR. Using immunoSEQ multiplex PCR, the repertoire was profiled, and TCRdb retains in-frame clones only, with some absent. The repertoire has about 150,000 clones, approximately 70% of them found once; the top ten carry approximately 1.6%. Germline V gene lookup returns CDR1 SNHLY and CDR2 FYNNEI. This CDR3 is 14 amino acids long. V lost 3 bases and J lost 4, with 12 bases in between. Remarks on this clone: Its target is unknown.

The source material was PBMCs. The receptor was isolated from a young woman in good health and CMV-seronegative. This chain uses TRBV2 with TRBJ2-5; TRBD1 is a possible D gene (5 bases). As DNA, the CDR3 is TGTGCCAGCAGTGACGGAAGGGGCCCAGAGACCCAGTACTTC. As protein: CASSDGRGPETQYF.